The 27 T cell receptor beta chains listed next were all sequenced from one sample in a study of post-analysis software for immune sequencing data. Their antigen targets remain unknown. Tagging with unique molecular identifiers was a feature of the TCR beta cDNA libraries. TCRdb fed the PCR reads into MiXCR, producing one record per CDR3 protein. The repertoire consists of hundreds of thousands of distinct CDR3 sequences, with 53% occurring once and the leading ten covering approximately 4.2%. General observations from the study: In patients, TRBV5-6, TRBV5-1 and TRBV20-1 belonged to five TRBV segments found more frequently than in controls.

The sequenced material came from blood. These receptor sequences come from a girl aged 5-17 years with multiple sclerosis.

The gene calls are TRBV20-1 and TRBJ2-7; D perhaps matches TRBD1 (6 bases). The V end lost 6 bases, the J end lost 2 bases, and 8 bases lay between the germline ends. Germline CDR1 is DFQATT and CDR2 is SNEGSKA (reference sequence). The CDR3 spans 11 residues. The CDR3 sequence: CSAQGTYEQYF. In nucleotides, the CDR3 is TGCAGTGCCCAGGGGACCTACGAGCAGTACTTC.

This clonotype was seen a handful of times. The chain couples TRBV7-9 to TRBJ1-2; the match to TRBD1 covers 7 bases. The trim removed 4 bases at V and 3 bases at J, leaving 5 bases unmatched. CDR1 SEHNR and CDR2 FQNEAQ come from the germline V gene (reference sequence). CDR3 length: 14 amino acids. The CDR3 reads CASSYGQAYYGYTF. The CDR3 coding sequence is TGTGCCAGCAGCTACGGACAGGCTTACTATGGCTACACCTTC. Drawing the rest from reference TRBV7-9 and TRBJ1-2, the complete variable domain is DTGVSQNPRHKITKRGQNVTFRCDPISEHNRLYWYRQTLGQGPEFLTYFQNEAQLEKSRLLSDRFSAERPKGSFSTLEIQRTEQGDSAMYLCASSYGQAYYGYTFGSGTRLTVV.

V usage is TRBV12-3 or TRBV12-4 and J usage is TRBJ2-1; TRBD2 agrees at 11 bases. The CDR3 covers 17 residues. V lost 8 bases, J lost 4 bases, and 13 bases stayed unmatched. The CDR3 bases are TGTGCCAGCTCACGGGAACTAGCGGGAGCCCTATACAATGAGCAGTTCTTC. This encodes CASSRELAGALYNEQFF.

This clonotype has more than one count but fewer than ten. The chain links TRBV2 to TRBJ2-5; 10 positions match TRBD1. J lost 11 bases, V lost 6 bases, and 12 bases had no gene match. Looked up from germline, CDR1 is SNHLY and CDR2 is FYNNEI. The CDR3 length is 14 residues. The CDR3 loop is CASSDRQGAGEQYF. The CDR3 nucleotides read TGTGCCAGCAGCGATAGACAGGGGGCGGGAGAGCAGTACTTC. Looking up the rest from reference TRBV2 and TRBJ2-5 gives the full variable domain: EPEVTQTPSHQVTQMGQEVILRCVPISNHLYFYWYRQILGQKVEFLVSFYNNEISEKSEIFDDQFSVERPDGSNFTLKIRSTKLEDSAMYFCASSDRQGAGEQYFGPGTRLLVL.

J is TRBJ1-1 and V is TRBV6-6, with D tentatively TRBD1 (6 bases). The CDR3 length is 15 residues. Germline-derived CDR1 and CDR2 are MNHNY and SVGAGI (reference sequence). Trimming took 4 bases from V and 4 from J, leaving 16 bases between them. In DNA form, the CDR3 reads TGTGCCAGCAGTTCCCCCAACAGGGTCACCACTGAAGCTTTCTTT. This translates into CASSSPNRVTTEAFF.

The chain recombines TRBV7-2 with TRBJ2-5, with unresolved D. The V gene's germline CDR1 is SGHTA and CDR2 FQGNSA. The V gene lost 1 base and the J gene lost 0 bases, with 12 bases spanning the gap. This CDR3 contains 16 residues. The chain's CDR3 is CASSLVHREYQETQYF. DNA for the CDR3: TGTGCCAGCAGCTTAGTGCACAGAGAGTACCAAGAGACCCAGTACTTC.

This clonotype was seen a single time. The rearrangement links TRBV6-1 to TRBJ2-4; possibly TRBD1 or TRBD2 for D (5 bases each). With the DNA end fitting TRBJ2-7 better, the J assignment may be wrong. Germline CDR1 MNHNS, CDR2 SASEGT. This CDR3 comprises 13 residues. The DNA for the CDR3 is TGTGCCAGCAGCCCGGGACCAGACTACGAGCAGTACTTC. Its protein product is CASSPGPDYEQYF.

V usage is TRBV29-1 and J usage is TRBJ2-6; no definite D call. The CDR3 is made up of 15 amino acids. Germline lookup yields CDR1 SQVTM and CDR2 ANQGSEA. V was cut by 6 bases and J by 0 bases, with 12 bases left in between. Written as DNA, the CDR3 is TGCAGCGTGGGCGTGGGTTCCTCTGGGGCCAACGTCCTGACTTTC. It yields the protein CSVGVGSSGANVLTF.

In its sample, this clonotype was seen a few times. The rearrangement links TRBV20-1 to TRBJ1-2, with 10 bases lining up with TRBD1. The germline gives CDR1 DFQATT, CDR2 SNEGSKA (reference sequence). The CDR3 length is 17 residues. The ends lost 1 base at V and 4 bases at J; junction bases unmatched: 12. The CDR3 DNA reads TGCAGTGCTAGAGCTGCAGATAGGGACAGGGGAGGCTATGGCTACACCTTC. Translation gives CSARAADRDRGGYGYTF.

V and J are TRBV2 and TRBJ2-5; possibly TRBD1 for D (5 bases). Germline V gene data show CDR1 as SNHLY and CDR2 as FYNNEI. The CDR3 contains 12 residues. V dropped 10 bases and J dropped 4 bases, with 13 bases sitting between them. Here the CDR3 reads CATTVDRETQYF. In nucleotides, the CDR3 is TGTGCCACGACAGTGGACCGAGAGACCCAGTACTTC.

The chain has TRBV27 and TRBJ1-5; TRBD1 is a possible D gene (5 bases). CDR1 and CDR2 from the germline V gene are MNHEY and SMNVEV (reference sequence). Trimming removed 6 bases from V and 4 bases from J, with 10 bases in between. The length of the CDR3 is 13 residues. CDR3 protein: CASRGHQNQPQHF. In DNA form, the CDR3 reads TGTGCCAGCAGAGGACATCAGAATCAGCCCCAGCATTTT.

Only a few counts were recorded for this clonotype. The J gene is TRBJ1-5, the V gene TRBV2; 7 bases fit TRBD1. This CDR3 region has 15 residues. Germline V lookup: CDR1 SNHLY, CDR2 FYNNEI. V gave up 8 bases and J gave up 0 bases; unmatched junction bases: 7. The CDR3 is CASLQDRTSNQPQHF. As DNA, the CDR3 is TGTGCCAGCCTCCAGGACAGGACTAGCAATCAGCCCCAGCATTTT.

The V call is TRBV20-1, the J call TRBJ1-2; 11 bases agree with TRBD1. The germline CDR1 and CDR2 sequences are DFQATT and SNEGSKA (reference sequence). This CDR3 spans 18 amino acids. The ends lost 0 bases at V and 2 bases at J; junction bases unmatched: 11. The CDR3 DNA follows: TGCAGTGCTAGAGATCTCGAGGACAGGGGGCGCGGGAACTATGGCTACACCTTC. Translation gives CSARDLEDRGRGNYGYTF.

This chain uses TRBV5-1 with TRBJ2-7; 7 bases are a match to TRBD1. Germline lookup yields CDR1 SGHRS and CDR2 YFSETQ. V gave up 4 bases and J gave up 7 bases; unmatched junction bases: 17. The CDR3 has 16 residues. Written as DNA, the CDR3 is TGCGCCAGCAGCCAAATAACAGGGGCCCCCTCGAGGGAGCAGTACTTC. Protein product: CASSQITGAPSREQYF.

This sequence joins TRBV5-1 and TRBJ2-1; TRBD2 matches at 9 bases. Germline V gene sequence: CDR1 SGHRS, CDR2 YFSETQ. The junction had 11 bases not matched to a gene; V was cut back by 0 bases and J by 4 bases. CDR3 length equals 18 residues. CDR3 residues: CASSLAPRGSGGYNEQFF. DNA of the CDR3: TGCGCCAGCAGCTTGGCACCTCGTGGTAGCGGGGGATACAATGAGCAGTTCTTC. Variable domain in full (rest from reference TRBV5-1 and TRBJ2-1): KAGVTQTPRYLIKTRGQQVTLSCSPISGHRSVSWYQQTPGQGLQFLFEYFSETQRNKGNFPGRFSGRQFSNSRSEMNVSTLELGDSALYLCASSLAPRGSGGYNEQFFGPGTRLTVL.

V usage is TRBV5-1 and J usage is TRBJ2-7; D is undetermined. The CDR3 runs 12 residues. The V end was cut by 8 bases, the J end by 3 bases, with 12 bases between. In germline, CDR1 is SGHRS, CDR2 YFSETQ. CDR3 DNA sequence: TGCGCCAGGGCCCCCGTGAGCTACGAGCAGTACTTC. As protein: CARAPVSYEQYF. The full variable domain, completed using reference TRBV5-1 and TRBJ2-7, is KAGVTQTPRYLIKTRGQQVTLSCSPISGHRSVSWYQQTPGQGLQFLFEYFSETQRNKGNFPGRFSGRQFSNSRSEMNVSTLELGDSALYLCARAPVSYEQYFGPGTRLTVT.

This chain connects TRBV7-6 to TRBJ1-2, with D possibly TRBD1 on 5 matching bases. The germline V gene has CDR1 SGHVS and CDR2 FNYEAQ. V was pared by 5 bases and J by 2 bases, with 12 bases between. This CDR3 spans 14 amino acids. CDR3 DNA sequence: TGTGCCAGCAGCCTCGGGGGTCCCAACTATGGCTACACCTTC. This gives the protein CASSLGGPNYGYTF. Full variable domain (rest looked up from reference TRBV7-6 and TRBJ1-2): GAGVSQSPRYKVTKRGQDVALRCDPISGHVSLYWYRQALGQGPEFLTYFNYEAQQDKSGLPNDRFSAERPEGSISTLTIQRTEQRDSAMYRCASSLGGPNYGYTFGSGTRLTVV.

A single count supports this clonotype. The chain carries TRBV29-1 and TRBJ2-1; 7 bases agree with TRBD1. Per the germline V gene, CDR1 is SQVTM and CDR2 is ANQGSEA. With 4 bases clipped from V and 2 bases from J, the junction kept 5 bases outside the gene matches. The CDR3 runs 14 residues. Written as DNA, the CDR3 is TGCAGCGTTGTTAGACAGGGTGCCTACAATGAGCAGTTCTTC. Translated: CSVVRQGAYNEQFF.

The V gene is TRBV6-1, the J gene TRBJ1-2, with D possibly matching TRBD1 (6 bases). This CDR3 is 15 amino acids long. Germline V gene sequence: CDR1 MNHNS, CDR2 SASEGT. V was cut by 6 bases and J by 5 bases, with 19 bases left in between. The chain's CDR3 is CASRQRGGGGYGYTF. The CDR3 nucleotides read TGTGCCAGCAGGCAACGGGGGGGCGGAGGTTATGGCTACACCTTC.

J is TRBJ1-2 and V is TRBV12-3 or TRBV12-4; D gene ambiguous. The CDR3 totals 15 residues. V shed 3 bases and J shed 4 bases, with 15 bases lying between them. CDR3 in DNA: TGTGCCAGCAGTTTGCCCTGGGGAGACGGCTATGGCTACACCTTC. Translation: CASSLPWGDGYGYTF.

This chain uses TRBV7-8 with TRBJ2-1, with D perhaps matching TRBD2 (6 bases). The CDR3 has 13 residues. Germline-derived CDR1 and CDR2 are SGHVS and FQNEAQ. The V end lost 8 bases, the J end lost 4 bases, and 12 bases lay between the germline ends. Here the CDR3 DNA reads TGTGCCAGCGGGAGGTGGGGGTACAATGAGCAGTTCTTC. This translates into CASGRWGYNEQFF.

V gene TRBV5-1 combines with J gene TRBJ2-1, with TRBD1 matching over 7 bases. CDR3 length equals 12 residues. Germline V gives CDR1 SGHRS, CDR2 YFSETQ. V gave up 4 bases and J gave up 10 bases; unmatched junction bases: 5. CDR3: CASSTGVGEQFF. For the CDR3, the DNA is TGCGCCAGCAGCACAGGGGTTGGGGAGCAGTTCTTC.

This clonotype was seen a handful of times. This chain connects TRBV14 to TRBJ2-7; D remains unclear. The CDR3 spans 15 residues. Trimming pared 1 base from V and 1 base from J, leaving 11 bases between. The V gene's germline CDR1 is SGHDN and CDR2 FVKESK. The CDR3 sequence is CASSQGAGPSYEQYF. CDR3 coding DNA: TGTGCCAGCAGCCAAGGCGCAGGACCTTCCTACGAGCAGTACTTC.

The chain couples TRBV5-6 to TRBJ2-7; 9 nucleotides line up with TRBD2. The J segment lost 4 bases and the V segment lost 1 base, leaving 6 bases of the junction unmatched. Per the germline V gene, CDR1 is SGHDT and CDR2 is YYEEEE. CDR3 length: 15 residues. The CDR3 region is CASSLSLAGPYEQYF. CDR3 bases: TGTGCCAGCAGCTTGAGTCTAGCGGGACCTTACGAGCAGTACTTC.

This rearrangement joins TRBV7-9 to TRBJ2-7; TRBD2 is a possible D gene (6 bases). CDR3 length equals 14 residues. The V end lost 7 bases, the J end lost 0 bases, and 13 bases lay between the germline ends. The germline V gene has CDR1 SEHNR and CDR2 FQNEAQ (reference sequence). CDR3 protein: CASTSRGSSYEQYF. The CDR3, as DNA: TGTGCCAGCACCTCCCGGGGGAGCTCCTACGAGCAGTACTTC.

This clonotype was observed a handful of times. The genes are TRBV7-2 and TRBJ2-6; D remains unclear. Germline-derived CDR1 and CDR2 are SGHTA and FQGNSA. The CDR3 runs to 13 residues. The V end lost 2 bases, the J end lost 12 bases, and 11 bases lay between the germline ends. CDR3 nucleotides: TGTGCCAGCAGCTTAAGGCAGGTCGCCGTCCTGACTTTC. Amino acid sequence: CASSLRQVAVLTF.

This clonotype was observed a handful of times. The CDR3 coding sequence is TGTGCCAGCAGTTACATCGGGAGCTACGAGCAGTACTTC. It specifies CASSYIGSYEQYF. The V call is TRBV6-5, the J call TRBJ2-7; tentatively, D is TRBD2 (6 bases). Germline V lookup: CDR1 MNHEY, CDR2 SVGAGI. Trimming left V 2 bases short and J 3 bases short, with 8 bases between. The CDR3 is 13 amino acids.